The entry that follows covers one T cell receptor beta chain sequence. Its target is unknown. This entry is derived from a study of cytomegalovirus exposure and HLA in healthy donors. Findings of the study overall: Later on, an analysis tied 15,000 or so TCR beta sequences to HLA alleles at 0.05 false discovery rate. The majority of CMV-associated TCR beta chains were reported as apparently HLA-restricted in a later analysis. Researchers counted roughly 150 TCR beta chains as cytomegalovirus-associated. Specificity for CMV antigens was confirmed in vitro for a few of the CMV-associated chains.

The PCR was carried out with 60 Vbeta primers and 13 Jbeta primers. Some clones are missing from TCRdb's copy, which holds only in-frame ones; the method was immunoSEQ multiplex PCR. This table has about 130,000 clones, approximately 78% appearing once. Germline CDR1 reads MNHNY; CDR2 reads SVGAGI (reference sequence). CDR3 length equals 13 residues. V gave up 1 base and J gave up 10 bases, with 11 bases separating them. Specimen: PBMCs. The sequence came from a woman aged 40 to 50 in good health and CMV-seropositive. The J gene is TRBJ2-1, the V gene TRBV6-6, with D possibly TRBD2 on 6 matching bases. CDR3 in DNA: TGTGCCAGCAGTTACTTTATAGCGGAAGAGCAGTTCTTC. This sequence encodes CASSYFIAEEQFF.